A selection of T cell receptor beta chains follows, all from one sample in a study of cytomegalovirus exposure and HLA in healthy donors. Only in-frame clones appear in the TCRdb table, and some are missing; sequencing was by immunoSEQ multiplex PCR. The sample has some 130,000 clones; roughly 82% are singletons. Sequencing was performed on PBMCs. The receptors shown here come from a male donor in good health and CMV-seropositive. Both conserved end residues are part of each CDR3. The D gene is left open where the match is weak. The size field is filled for only some rows; it gives once, few, many or a size class.

>.|TRBJ2-5|TRBD2|TRBV6-1
TGTGCCAGCAGCTTAGGGACTAGCGACCAAGAGACCCAGTACTTC
CASSLGTSDQETQYF
>few|TRBJ2-2|TRBD1|TRBV28
TGTGCCACCGGGGACAGCAGAAACACCGGGGAGCTGTTTTTT
CATGDSRNTGELFF
>.|TRBJ2-3|TRBD2|TRBV5-1
TGCGCCAGCAGCCGCGGACTAGCGGGAACAGATACGCAGTATTTT
CASSRGLAGTDTQYF
>.|TRBJ2-3|TRBD2|TRBV2
TGTGCCAGCGGGCAGGGGCTAGCGGGGGTTGATACGCAGTATTTT
CASGQGLAGVDTQYF
>.|TRBJ1-4|.|TRBV21-1
TGTGCCAGCAGCATTTCCGGGACAGGGGTTGATGAAAAACTGTTTTTT
CASSISGTGVDEKLFF
>.|TRBJ1-2|TRBD1|TRBV5-6
TGTGCCAGCAGCTTGGCCACAGGGGTTTATGGCTACACCTTC
CASSLATGVYGYTF
>.|TRBJ2-2|.|TRBV6-4
TGTGCCAGCAGTGACCGACCAGGACAGAACACCGGGGAGCTGTTTTTT
CASSDRPGQNTGELFF
>.|TRBJ1-2|.|TRBV7-6
TGTGCCAGCAGCTTGGGGGGGTCAGGGTCGGGCTATGGCTACACCTTC
CASSLGGSGSGYGYTF
>.|TRBJ2-7|.|TRBV19
TGTGCCAGTAGTGCACAAACCTACGAGCAGTACTTC
CASSAQTYEQYF
>few|TRBJ2-3|TRBD1|TRBV7-9
TGTTCCAGCAGTTTTATGGGACAGTCTTTGTGGGATACGCAGTATTTT
CSSSFMGQSLWDTQYF
>.|TRBJ2-1|.|TRBV5-1
TGCGCCAGCGCCCGAGCGAGCGGGCTAAATCAGTACTACAATGAGCAGTTCTTC
CASARASGLNQYYNEQFF
>.|TRBJ2-7|.|TRBV21-1
TGTGCCAGCAGCGGGCGGGACAGGGACTCCTACGAGCAGTACTTC
CASSGRDRDSYEQYF
>once|TRBJ2-7|TRBD2|TRBV28
TGTGCCAGCAGTCTTAGCGGGGTCTACGACGAGCAGTACTTC
CASSLSGVYDEQYF
>.|TRBJ2-2|.|TRBV28
TGTGCCAGCAGTTTACCGAGGGTTCAGCTGTTTTTT
CASSLPRVQLFF
>few|TRBJ2-1|.|TRBV15
TGTGCCACCAGCAGAGATGGTGCCGACTTGGAGGCGTACAATGAGCAGTTCTTC
CATSRDGADLEAYNEQFF
>.|TRBJ2-7|.|TRBV6-5
TGTGCCAGCACGTCCGGAGACGAGCAGTACTTC
CASTSGDEQYF
>.|TRBJ2-7|TRBD1|TRBV30
TGTGCCTGGAGTGTACGAACAGGGGGCATATCTTCCTACGAGCAGTACTTC
CAWSVRTGGISSYEQYF
>.|TRBJ1-1|.|TRBV19
TGTGCCAGTAGTAGAGAGACAGGATTCACTGAAGCTTTCTTT
CASSRETGFTEAFF
>.|TRBJ2-7|TRBD2|TRBV2
TGTGCCAGCAGCTGGACTAGCGGTTACGAGCAGTACTTC
CASSWTSGYEQYF
>many|TRBJ2-1|TRBD2|TRBV6-4
TGTGCCAGCAGTGCCACTAGCGGGGGGAACAATGAGCAGTTCTTC
CASSATSGGNNEQFF
>.|TRBJ1-2|TRBD1|TRBV2
TGTGCCAGCAGTGGGGGCGACAGGGTCCTTGGCTACACCTTC
CASSGGDRVLGYTF
>once|TRBJ2-1|TRBD2|TRBV19
TGTGCCAGTAGACCCGGGACTAGCGGAGCCTCCTACAATGAGCAGTTCTTC
CASRPGTSGASYNEQFF
>.|TRBJ2-1|.|TRBV14
TGTGCCAGCAGCCAAGGGATGTTCGGGACATACTACAATGAGCAGTTCTTC
CASSQGMFGTYYNEQFF
>.|TRBJ2-7|TRBD2|TRBV9
TGTGCCAGCAGCGAGAGAGCGGGGGGTTTTTACGAGCAGTACTTC
CASSERAGGFYEQYF
>.|TRBJ2-5|TRBD1|TRBV5-1
TGCGCCAGCAGCTTGCCCAGGGGGCTCCAAGAGACCCAGTACTTC
CASSLPRGLQETQYF
>few|TRBJ1-2|.|TRBV6-5
TGTGCCAGCAGTTACTCGGGGGTGGGGGGGCTCGGCTACACCTTC
CASSYSGVGGLGYTF
>.|TRBJ2-7|TRBD1|TRBV7-2
TGTGCCAGCAGCCCCGGGACAGGCTCCTACGAGCAGTACTTC
CASSPGTGSYEQYF
>few|TRBJ2-3|.|TRBV5-6
TGTGCCAGCAGTCAAACCGGGGTGGCTAGCACAGATACGCAGTATTTT
CASSQTGVASTDTQYF
>many|TRBJ2-7|TRBD1|TRBV10-2
TGCGCCAGCAGTGAGTTCGGACAGGGTAACGAGCAGTACTTC
CASSEFGQGNEQYF
>.|TRBJ1-2|TRBD1|TRBV10-3
TGTGCCATCAGTCCCGGGACAGGGTACGGCTACACCTTC
CAISPGTGYGYTF
>.|TRBJ2-1|TRBD1|TRBV27
TGTGCCAGCAGTCCCTCGGCAGGGGGCAATGAGCAGTTCTTC
CASSPSAGGNEQFF
>.|TRBJ1-4|TRBD1|TRBV10-3
TGTGCCATCAGTGAAGGGGGACAGGGGACAGATGAAAAACTGTTTTTT
CAISEGGQGTDEKLFF
>.|TRBJ2-5|TRBD2|TRBV7-7
TGTGCCAGCAGCGGTAGCGGGAGGGGTGGAGAGACCCAGTACTTC
CASSGSGRGGETQYF
>.|TRBJ1-2|.|TRBV21-1
TGTGCCAGCAGCAAAGGGCAGGCAACTAACTATGGCTACACCTTC
CASSKGQATNYGYTF
>.|TRBJ2-1|.|TRBV15
TGTGCCACCAGCAGAGTTGAGACAGGTTGGATCAATGAGCAGTTCTTC
CATSRVETGWINEQFF
>.|TRBJ1-5|.|TRBV5-1
TGCGCCAGCAGTACAGGAGGCAATCAGCCCCAGCATTTT
CASSTGGNQPQHF
>.|TRBJ2-1|.|TRBV5-1
TGCGCCAGCAGCTTCAGACCGACATCGAGCTCCTACAATGAGCAGTTCTTC
CASSFRPTSSSYNEQFF
>.|TRBJ1-2|.|TRBV14
TGTGCCAGCAGCCTCTCAAACAGGGTTGACTATGGCTACACCTTC
CASSLSNRVDYGYTF
>.|TRBJ2-3|.|TRBV27
TGTGCCAGCAGATTCCGAGGGCACAGCACAGATACGCAGTATTTT
CASRFRGHSTDTQYF
>.|TRBJ2-3|TRBD1|TRBV5-8
TGTGCCAGCAGCTCGGGACAGAAACTCACAGATACGCAGTATTTT
CASSSGQKLTDTQYF
>once|TRBJ1-5|.|TRBV28
TGTGCCAGCAATTGGGCCCGGACAGCCATTTCCAATCAGCCCCAGCATTTT
CASNWARTAISNQPQHF
>.|TRBJ2-1|.|TRBV6-1
TGTGCCAGCAGGTCGACAGCTATCCCAACTAATGAGCAGTTCTTC
CASRSTAIPTNEQFF
>once|TRBJ2-4|.|TRBV7-2
TGTGCCAGCAGCTTAAGGGCTAGCGCAAAAAACATTCAGTACTTC
CASSLRASAKNIQYF
>.|TRBJ2-2|TRBD2|TRBV11-2
TGTGCCAGCAGCATAGGACCGGGGGGACACACCGGGGAGCTGTTTTTT
CASSIGPGGHTGELFF
>.|TRBJ2-3|TRBD2|TRBV5-5
TGTGCCAGCAGCTTCGGACTAGCGGGCACAGATACGCAGTATTTT
CASSFGLAGTDTQYF